This record concerns one T cell receptor beta chain sequence. This clonotype was seen a few times. Its cognate antigen has yet to be identified. Base qualities are not provided; no much larger clone lies one nucleotide away. Libraries came from 5' RACE. Sequenced using an Illumina HiSeq 2500. The second PCR ran for roughly 7 to 12 cycles and used a J-beta primer mix along with a sample-barcoded 5' primer. Each TCR beta cDNA molecule received a unique molecular identifier from a template-switch 5' adaptor carrying 12 random nucleotides. At least 2.5 million CDR3-containing paired-end reads were obtained from each sample. First-strand cDNA was synthesized from all RNA with the Mint cDNA synthesis kit, primed by a TRBC-specific oligonucleotide. After uracil-DNA glycosylase treatment, a first 18-cycle PCR used universal primers M1SS and BC2_uni_R on all cDNA. The published analysis was carried out like this. Normalization of each sample was performed by random selection of 1 million high-quality reads, each carrying a distinct molecular identifier. Reads sharing molecular identifiers were discarded rather than binned into consensus sequences. MiTCR, set to a Q25 quality threshold and the strictest error-elimination algorithm, was used for CDR3 identification, clonotype clustering and error correction. A nonparametric unseen species model with Euler transformation was used to estimate lower-bound total TCR beta diversity. TCRdb took the public reads, trimmed them with fastp at Q25, ran MiXCR for clone calling and kept in-frame beta chains. CDR3 protein duplicates are merged, each entry listing the most common genes and DNA. These V and J calls originate from TCRdb's pipeline instead of the authors' own analysis. For this sample there are 380,000 or so distinct CDR3 sequences; roughly half appear just once. The ten largest clones capture over 40% of the sample.

V and J lose 6 bases and 1 base, and a span of 9 bases separates them. Measured from the cysteine to the phenylalanine, the CDR3 is 13 residues long. Only the CDR3 region is kept as DNA, spanning 39 bases read in frame from base 1. CDR1 and CDR2 were assigned from the germline V gene (reference sequence) as DFQATT and SNEGSKA. This specimen comes from a study of blood T cells in healthy people across ages (dated by TCRdb to the mid-2010s). Turning to the overall study: In model experiments, template switching captured roughly one uniquely barcoded TCR beta cDNA molecule for every two T cells. Age-related changes in TCR beta repertoire diversity were measured in the study by deep sequencing normalized with unique cDNA molecular identifiers. The donors were divided into four age groups: young (average about 16 years), middle-aged (about 40), aged (about 61) and long-lived (82). To avoid experimental bias, donors of different ages were distributed randomly across sequencing lanes. For two donors (one aged 18 to 29 and one aged 80 or older), the study analyzed two additional independent replicas of 1 million unique cDNA reads from the same blood draw. Beyond this particular receptor, the publication reports: Because the CMV infection status of the donors was unknown, age-related changes in expanded clonotypes may potentially have been confounded. The long-lived group showed more naive CD4+ T cells, fewer expanded clones and increased TCR diversity than the aged group, suggesting age selection. The percentage of naive T cells measured by flow cytometry correlated strongly with observed TCR beta diversity. As age increased, observed TCR beta diversity per million T cells dropped in a roughly linear way, and a significant reduction was already evident by age about 40. Estimates of total diversity based on one million sequenced T cells were regarded as lower bounds and as underestimates. Since profiling was done on bulk unsorted PBMCs, naive and antigen-experienced compartments could not be conclusively compared.

The roughly 42 donors, aged roughly 6 to 100 years, were systemically healthy Caucasian individuals from Russia. Around 10 milliliters of peripheral blood were drawn from each donor into EDTA-treated Vacutainer tubes. PBMCs were isolated by Ficoll-Paque density-gradient centrifugation, with at least 6 million obtained per sample. Trizol reagent was used to extract total RNA from PBMCs, with at least 6 micrograms per sample. For every donor, an aliquot of PBMCs went through flow cytometry to measure the percentages of naive CD45RAhigh/CD27high T cells. The V and J genes are TRBV20-1 and TRBJ2-2; TRBD2 is possibly the D segment (5 matching bases). Input material: blood. The origin of this receptor is a man aged 60 to 69 in good health. The nucleotides read TGCAGTGCGGTGGAGGTGAACACCGGGGAGCTGTTTTTT. This translates into CSAVEVNTGELFF.